Below, 18 T cell receptor beta chains from the same sample are listed, as sequenced in a study of shared clonotypes between healthy human individuals. TCRdb keeps only in-frame clones here, not all; method: immunoSEQ multiplex PCR. This table has roughly 2 million clones, about 95% appearing once. Naive CD8 cells lacked CD45RO and underwent positive selection for CCR7, leaving out terminally differentiated effector memory CD45RA+ cells. Sample: naive CD8+ T cells sorted from blood. The receptors derive from a young man in good health.

With respect to this clone: Other DNA sequences in this specimen translate into the identical CDR3. The gene calls are TRBV10-2 and TRBJ2-4; 11 bases align to TRBD2. This CDR3 contains 15 residues. V lost 4 bases to trimming and J lost 1 base; unmatched junction nucleotides: 0. Germline values: CDR1 WSHSY, CDR2 SAAADI. CDR3 DNA: TGCGCCAGCAGTGTAGCGGGAGGGGCCAAAAACATTCAGTACTTC. It specifies CASSVAGGAKNIQYF.

The genes are TRBV11-1 and TRBJ2-1; TRBD1 might be the D (6 bases). Germline V gives CDR1 SGHAT, CDR2 FQDESV (reference sequence). The CDR3 is 18 amino acids. V was clipped by 1 base and J by 3 bases, with 19 bases between them. The CDR3 loop is CASSLEGAVVQGYNEQFF. CDR3 coding DNA: TGTGCCAGCAGCTTAGAAGGGGCCGTGGTACAGGGCTACAATGAGCAGTTCTTC.

The chain uses TRBV2 and TRBJ2-2; D possibly matches TRBD1 or TRBD2 (5 bases each). V shed 10 bases and J shed 1 base, with 10 bases lying between them. Germline-derived CDR1 and CDR2 are SNHLY and FYNNEI. This CDR3 contains 13 residues. The CDR3 nucleotides are TGTGCCACGGGACGTTTGAACACCGGGGAGCTGTTTTTT. As protein: CATGRLNTGELFF.

The V call is TRBV4-3, the J call TRBJ2-1; 7 nucleotides line up with TRBD2. CDR1 LGHNA and CDR2 YSLEER come from the germline V gene. The CDR3 totals 16 residues. V dropped 0 bases and J dropped 6; count of bases not matched to a gene: 8. This CDR3 reads CASSQDMASGINEQFF. The CDR3 region has the DNA TGCGCCAGCAGCCAAGACATGGCTAGCGGTATCAATGAGCAGTTCTTC.

This chain connects TRBV7-9 to TRBJ2-7; TRBD1 might be the D (5 bases). The CDR3 spans 16 residues. Trimming removed 5 bases at V and 6 bases at J, with 23 bases between. Germline V gene sequence: CDR1 SEHNR, CDR2 FQNEAQ (reference sequence). The CDR3: CASSIPVSDQGSEQYF. CDR3 nucleotide sequence: TGTGCCAGCAGCATACCGGTTTCGGACCAGGGAAGCGAGCAGTACTTC.

V gene TRBV2 combines with J gene TRBJ2-1; D gene unclear. CDR1 SNHLY and CDR2 FYNNEI come from the germline V gene. The V gene lost 4 bases and the J gene lost 4 bases, with 11 bases spanning the gap. CDR3 length: 14 amino acids. This CDR3 reads CASSGSLVYNEQFF. The CDR3 nucleotides read TGTGCCAGCAGTGGCAGCTTAGTGTACAATGAGCAGTTCTTC.

The J gene is TRBJ2-7, the V gene TRBV4-1; TRBD2 aligns across 11 bases. Germline V gene data show CDR1 as MGHRA and CDR2 as YSYEKL. This CDR3 has 16 residues. With V trimmed by 0 bases and J by 6 bases, 7 bases remained unmatched. Written as DNA, the CDR3 is TGCGCCAGCAGCCAAGAACCCCGACTAGCGGGATCCGAGCAGTACTTC. This sequence encodes CASSQEPRLAGSEQYF.

This rearrangement joins TRBV11-2 to TRBJ2-7; D is ambiguous. The CDR3 is made up of 15 amino acids. Per germline, CDR1 SGHAT and CDR2 FQNNGV. V gave up 0 bases and J gave up 3 bases, with 12 bases separating them. CDR3 sequence reads: CASSLESRRIYEQYF. DNA of the CDR3: TGTGCCAGCAGCTTAGAATCCCGACGGATCTACGAGCAGTACTTC.

The rearrangement joins TRBV6-1 to TRBJ1-6, with D hard to call. Per germline, CDR1 MNHNS and CDR2 SASEGT. The length of the CDR3 is 12 residues. V was trimmed by 3 bases and J by 6 bases, leaving 3 bases between them. DNA for the CDR3: TGTGCCAGCAGTGACTTTAATTCACCCCTCCACTTT. As protein: CASSDFNSPLHF.

This clone turned up a few times. The chain joins TRBV29-1 to TRBJ1-6, with a possible D match to TRBD1 (6 bases). CDR3 length equals 16 residues. Germline CDR1 reads SQVTM; CDR2 reads ANQGSEA. Trimming stripped 2 bases from V and 5 bases from J, with 16 bases between. Written as DNA, the CDR3 is TGCAGCGTTGAACTGGCAGGGGAGTCTGATAATTCACCCCTCCACTTT. This translates into CSVELAGESDNSPLHF.

This chain connects TRBV7-2 to TRBJ1-1; D is unclear. The CDR3 is 14 amino acids. V lost 4 bases, J lost 2 bases, and 11 bases lay in between. Germline V gives CDR1 SGHTA, CDR2 FQGNSA. In DNA, the CDR3 is TGTGCCAGCAGCTCACAGCCGAGCAACACTGAAGCTTTCTTT. It yields the protein CASSSQPSNTEAFF.

The V call is TRBV28, the J call TRBJ1-1, with D maybe TRBD1 (5 bases). The germline V gene has CDR1 MDHEN and CDR2 SYDVKM. This CDR3 comprises 16 residues. Trimming removed 5 bases from V and 1 base from J, with 17 bases in between. CDR3 amino acids: CASSTAMGEKNTEAFF. CDR3 nucleotide sequence: TGTGCCAGCAGTACCGCTATGGGGGAAAAGAACACTGAAGCTTTCTTT.

The chain joins TRBV29-1 to TRBJ2-1, with 11 bases lining up with TRBD2. The CDR3 runs to 15 residues. V was clipped by 7 bases and J by 7 bases; unmatched bases: 12. Germline values: CDR1 SQVTM, CDR2 ANQGSEA. CDR3 region: CSADSGGAGNNEQFF. DNA for the CDR3: TGCAGCGCCGATAGCGGGGGGGCCGGTAATAATGAGCAGTTCTTC.

The CDR3 spells CASSTNTGDTEAFF. The DNA of the CDR3 is TGTGCCAGCAGCACCAATACAGGGGACACTGAAGCTTTCTTT. V gene TRBV9 combines with J gene TRBJ1-1; TRBD1 aligns across 7 bases. The V segment lost 4 bases and the J segment 3 bases; nucleotides outside the gene matches: 6. Per germline, CDR1 SGDLS and CDR2 YYNGEE. This CDR3 region has 14 residues.

On this clone itself: The same CDR3 can be traced to other DNA sequences in this sample. J is TRBJ2-3 and V is TRBV7-6, with 10 bases matching TRBD2. The CDR3 has 16 residues. The germline V gene has CDR1 SGHVS and CDR2 FNYEAQ. The J segment lost 2 bases and the V segment lost 5 bases, leaving 7 bases of the junction unmatched. DNA of the CDR3: TGTGCCAGCAGCGTGTTAGCGGGAGGTTCCACAGATACGCAGTATTTT. Its translation: CASSVLAGGSTDTQYF. The full variable domain, with the rest looked up from reference TRBV7-6 and TRBJ2-3, is GAGVSQSPRYKVTKRGQDVALRCDPISGHVSLYWYRQALGQGPEFLTYFNYEAQQDKSGLPNDRFSAERPEGSISTLTIQRTEQRDSAMYRCASSVLAGGSTDTQYFGPGTRLTVL.

This chain joins TRBV7-9 and TRBJ2-3; 8 bases map to TRBD1. The V gene's germline CDR1 is SEHNR and CDR2 FQNEAQ (reference sequence). The J segment lost 2 bases and the V segment lost 3 bases, leaving 10 bases of the junction unmatched. This CDR3 contains 17 residues. As DNA, the CDR3 is TGTGCCAGCAGCTTCCGGACAGGGTCGGGTATCACAGATACGCAGTATTTT. Translating it yields CASSFRTGSGITDTQYF. Complete variable domain (other parts from reference TRBV7-9 and TRBJ2-3): DTGVSQNPRHKITKRGQNVTFRCDPISEHNRLYWYRQTLGQGPEFLTYFQNEAQLEKSRLLSDRFSAERPKGSFSTLEIQRTEQGDSAMYLCASSFRTGSGITDTQYFGPGTRLTVL.

The V gene is TRBV29-1, the J gene TRBJ2-7, with TRBD2 matching over 13 bases. The V gene's germline CDR1 is SQVTM and CDR2 ANQGSEA. J gave up 4 bases and V 4 bases, and 7 bases lay outside the gene matches. The CDR3 is 15 amino acids. DNA for the CDR3: TGCAGCGTTGCCTCCGGGACTAGCGGGATATACGAGCAGTACTTC. It specifies CSVASGTSGIYEQYF.

The gene calls are TRBV5-6 and TRBJ2-7; no clear D. CDR1 and CDR2 from the germline V gene are SGHDT and YYEEEE. The CDR3 is made up of 15 amino acids. Trimming cost V 0 bases and J 4 bases, with 14 bases left between them. CDR3 nucleotide sequence: TGTGCCAGCAGCTTGGGGCCAGGAATAAGGTACGAGCAGTACTTC. Translated, it gives CASSLGPGIRYEQYF.